The entry below gives a single TCR beta chain sequence along with its context. Its target is not known. This sample is part of a study of cytomegalovirus exposure and HLA in healthy donors. Study results and caveats: CMV serostatus was the sole immune exposure data available. Among TCR beta chains of equal frequency, HLA-associated ones were more clonally expanded in a later analysis.

CDR1 is LNHNV, CDR2 YYDKDF, per germline (reference sequence). Trimming removed 2 bases from V and 1 base from J, with 15 bases in between. The CDR3 loop spans 16 amino acids. This PCR relied on a set of 60 Vbeta primers and 13 Jbeta primers. TCRdb keeps only in-frame clones here, not all; method: immunoSEQ multiplex PCR. The table lists over 85,000 clones, more than 70% of them singletons. V is TRBV15 and J is TRBJ2-7; perhaps TRBD1 as D (8 bases). This TCR derives from a male donor in good health and CMV-seropositive. The source material was PBMCs. CDR3 DNA: TGTGCCACCAGCAGACCTACAGGGGGGGCTTCCTACGAGCAGTACTTC. Translated: CATSRPTGGASYEQYF.